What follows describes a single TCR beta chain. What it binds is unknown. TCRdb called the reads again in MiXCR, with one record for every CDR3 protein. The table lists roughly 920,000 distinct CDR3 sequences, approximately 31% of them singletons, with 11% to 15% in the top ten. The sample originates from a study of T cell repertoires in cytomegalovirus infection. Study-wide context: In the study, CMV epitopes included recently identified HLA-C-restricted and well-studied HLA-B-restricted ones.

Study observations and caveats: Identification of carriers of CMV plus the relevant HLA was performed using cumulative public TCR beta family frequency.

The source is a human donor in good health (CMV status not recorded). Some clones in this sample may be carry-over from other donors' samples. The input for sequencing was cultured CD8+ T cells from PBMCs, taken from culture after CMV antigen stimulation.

The CDR3 DNA reads as TGTGCCAGCAGTTCGCAGGGACAGGGCTCCTTCTACGAGCAGTACTTC. It encodes CASSSQGQGSFYEQYF. This chain uses TRBV6-5 with TRBJ2-7, with 9 bases identical to TRBD1. Germline CDR1 reads MNHEY; CDR2 reads SVGAGI. V shed 4 bases and J 3 bases; nucleotides not matched to a gene: 10. CDR3 size: 16 residues.